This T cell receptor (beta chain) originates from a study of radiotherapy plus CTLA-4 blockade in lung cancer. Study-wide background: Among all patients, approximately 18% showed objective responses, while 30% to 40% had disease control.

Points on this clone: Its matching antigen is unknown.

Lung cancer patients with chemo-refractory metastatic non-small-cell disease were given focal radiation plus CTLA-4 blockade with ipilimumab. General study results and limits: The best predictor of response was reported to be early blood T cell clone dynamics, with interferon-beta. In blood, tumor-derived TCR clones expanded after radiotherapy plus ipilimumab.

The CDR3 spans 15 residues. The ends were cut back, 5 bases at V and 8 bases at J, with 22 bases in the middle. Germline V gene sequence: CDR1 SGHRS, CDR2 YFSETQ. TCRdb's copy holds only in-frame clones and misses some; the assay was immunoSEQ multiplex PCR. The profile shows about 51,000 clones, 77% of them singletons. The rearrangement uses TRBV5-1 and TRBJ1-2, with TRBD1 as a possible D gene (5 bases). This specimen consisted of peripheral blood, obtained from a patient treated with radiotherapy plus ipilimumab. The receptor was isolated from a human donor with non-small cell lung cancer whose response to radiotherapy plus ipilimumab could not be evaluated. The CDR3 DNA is TGCGCCAGCAGGACAGCCCAAATCCCTACGTGGGGCTACACCTTC. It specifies CASRTAQIPTWGYTF.